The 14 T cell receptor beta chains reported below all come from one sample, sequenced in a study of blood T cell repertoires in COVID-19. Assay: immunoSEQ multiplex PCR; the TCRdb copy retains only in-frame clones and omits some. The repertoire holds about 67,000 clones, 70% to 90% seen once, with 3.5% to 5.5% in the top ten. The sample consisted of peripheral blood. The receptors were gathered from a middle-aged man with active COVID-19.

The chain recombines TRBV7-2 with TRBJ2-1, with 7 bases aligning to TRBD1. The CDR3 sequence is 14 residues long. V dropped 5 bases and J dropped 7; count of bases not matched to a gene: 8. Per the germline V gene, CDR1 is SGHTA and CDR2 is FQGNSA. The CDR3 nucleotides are TGTGCCAGCAGCACCCGACAGGGAACAAATGAGCAGTTCTTC. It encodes CASSTRQGTNEQFF.

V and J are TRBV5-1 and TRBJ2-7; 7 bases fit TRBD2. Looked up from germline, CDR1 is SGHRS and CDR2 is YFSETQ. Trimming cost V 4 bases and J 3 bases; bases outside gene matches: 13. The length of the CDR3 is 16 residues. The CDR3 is CASSALGSGAVYEQYF. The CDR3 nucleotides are TGCGCCAGCAGCGCATTAGGGAGCGGGGCTGTCTACGAGCAGTACTTC. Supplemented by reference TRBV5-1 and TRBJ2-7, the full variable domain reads KAGVTQTPRYLIKTRGQQVTLSCSPISGHRSVSWYQQTPGQGLQFLFEYFSETQRNKGNFPGRFSGRQFSNSRSEMNVSTLELGDSALYLCASSALGSGAVYEQYFGPGTRLTVT.

The CDR3 reads CASSLGPGNGYTF. The CDR3 DNA follows: TGCGCCAGCAGCTTGGGTCCAGGGAATGGCTACACCTTC. The J gene is TRBJ1-2, the V gene TRBV5-1; TRBD1 might be the D (5 bases). The CDR3 has 13 amino acids. Trimming removed 0 bases at V and 6 bases at J, with 9 bases between. CDR1 and CDR2 (germline): SGHRS, YFSETQ.

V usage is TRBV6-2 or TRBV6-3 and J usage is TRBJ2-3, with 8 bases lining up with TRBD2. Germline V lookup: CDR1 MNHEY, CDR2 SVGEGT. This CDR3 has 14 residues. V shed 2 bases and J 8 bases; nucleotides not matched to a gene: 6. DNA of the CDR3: TGTGCCAGCAGTTACACTAGCGGTTTGGGTACGCAGTATTTT. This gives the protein CASSYTSGLGTQYF.

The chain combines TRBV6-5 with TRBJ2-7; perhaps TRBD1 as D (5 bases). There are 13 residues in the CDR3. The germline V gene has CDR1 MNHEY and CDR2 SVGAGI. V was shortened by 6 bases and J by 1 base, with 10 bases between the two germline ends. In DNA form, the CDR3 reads TGTGCCAGCAGCAACCCAGGGTCCTACGAGCAGTACTTC. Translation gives CASSNPGSYEQYF.

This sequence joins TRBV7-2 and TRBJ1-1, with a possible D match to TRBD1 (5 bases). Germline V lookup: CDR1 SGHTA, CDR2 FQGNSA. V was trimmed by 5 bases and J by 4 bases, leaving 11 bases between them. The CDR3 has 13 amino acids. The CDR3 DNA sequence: TGTGCCAGCAGCGGCAGGGAAGGCACTGAAGCTTTCTTT. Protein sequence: CASSGREGTEAFF.

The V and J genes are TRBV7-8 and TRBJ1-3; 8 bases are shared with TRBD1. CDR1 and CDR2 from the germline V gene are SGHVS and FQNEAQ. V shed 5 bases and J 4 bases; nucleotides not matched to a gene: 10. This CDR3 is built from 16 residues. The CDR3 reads CASSPRSGGAGNTIYF. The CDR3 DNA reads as TGTGCCAGCAGCCCCCGGTCAGGGGGCGCAGGAAACACCATATATTTT. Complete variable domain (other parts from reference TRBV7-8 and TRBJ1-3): GAGVSQSPRYKVAKRGQDVALRCDPISGHVSLFWYQQALGQGPEFLTYFQNEAQLDKSGLPSDRFFAERPEGSVSTLKIQRTQQEDSAVYLCASSPRSGGAGNTIYFGEGSWLTVV.

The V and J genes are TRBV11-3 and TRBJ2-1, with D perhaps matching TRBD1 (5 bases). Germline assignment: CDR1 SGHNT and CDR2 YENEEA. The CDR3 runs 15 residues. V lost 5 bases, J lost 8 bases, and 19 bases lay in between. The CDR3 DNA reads TGTGCCAGCAGCACCCGCCAAGGGGTCCTCTATGAGCAGTTCTTC. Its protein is CASSTRQGVLYEQFF.

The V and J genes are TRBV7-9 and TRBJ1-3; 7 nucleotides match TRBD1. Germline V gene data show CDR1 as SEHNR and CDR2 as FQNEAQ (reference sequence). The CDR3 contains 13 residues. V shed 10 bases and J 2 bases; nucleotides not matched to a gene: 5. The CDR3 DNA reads TGTGCCATGGGCGACAGGGCTGGAAACACCATATATTTT. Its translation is CAMGDRAGNTIYF.

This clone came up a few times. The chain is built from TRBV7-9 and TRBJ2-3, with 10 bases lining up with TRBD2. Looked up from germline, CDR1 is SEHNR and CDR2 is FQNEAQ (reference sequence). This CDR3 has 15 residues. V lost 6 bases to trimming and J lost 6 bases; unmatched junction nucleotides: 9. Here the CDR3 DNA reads TGTGCCAGCAGAGCGGGGACTAGCGAAGTGGATACGCAGTATTTT. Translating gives CASRAGTSEVDTQYF. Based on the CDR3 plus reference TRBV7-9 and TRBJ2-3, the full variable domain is DTGVSQNPRHKITKRGQNVTFRCDPISEHNRLYWYRQTLGQGPEFLTYFQNEAQLEKSRLLSDRFSAERPKGSFSTLEIQRTEQGDSAMYLCASRAGTSEVDTQYFGPGTRLTVL.

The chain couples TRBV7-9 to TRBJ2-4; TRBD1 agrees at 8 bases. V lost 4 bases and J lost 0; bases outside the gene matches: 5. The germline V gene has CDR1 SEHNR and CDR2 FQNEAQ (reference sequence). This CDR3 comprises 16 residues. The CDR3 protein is CASSSDRVLAKNIQYF. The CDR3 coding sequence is TGTGCCAGCAGCTCGGACAGGGTTCTAGCCAAAAACATTCAGTACTTC.

CDR3 coding DNA: TGTGCCAGCAGCTCCGGTTCGACAGGGGGCGAAGAGACCCAGTACTTC. It codes for CASSSGSTGGEETQYF. The chain is built from TRBV7-8 and TRBJ2-5; TRBD1 aligns across 10 bases. The ends lost 4 bases at V and 3 bases at J; junction bases unmatched: 8. Germline V gene sequence: CDR1 SGHVS, CDR2 FQNEAQ. There are 16 residues in the CDR3.

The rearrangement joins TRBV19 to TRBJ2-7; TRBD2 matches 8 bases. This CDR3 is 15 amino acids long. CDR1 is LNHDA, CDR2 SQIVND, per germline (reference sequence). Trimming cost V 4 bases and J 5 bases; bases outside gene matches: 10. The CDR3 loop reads CASSKTTGLVDEQYF. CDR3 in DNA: TGTGCCAGTAGTAAGACAACGGGACTAGTTGACGAGCAGTACTTC.

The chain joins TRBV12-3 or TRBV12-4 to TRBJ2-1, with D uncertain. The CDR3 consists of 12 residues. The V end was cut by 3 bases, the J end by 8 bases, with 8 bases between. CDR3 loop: CASSFKRDEQFF. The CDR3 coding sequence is TGTGCCAGCAGTTTTAAACGAGATGAGCAGTTCTTC.